This T cell receptor beta chain is from a study of STAT3 mutations in large granular lymphocyte leukemia. Overall study findings and caveats: Every T-cell large granular lymphocyte leukemia patient had at least one immunodominant TCR beta clonotype.

To note about this clone: The antigen is unknown.

Here immunoSEQ multiplex PCR was the method, and the copy in TCRdb shows in-frame clones only, minus some. The table has 2,500 or so clones, around 66% seen once. The receptor was isolated from a man aged 55-75 years with T-cell large granular lymphocyte leukemia. Some clones in this sample may be carry-over from other donors' samples. Material for sequencing was peripheral blood mononuclear cells.

The CDR3 protein is CASSSSGGYYNEQFF. In DNA, the CDR3 is TGTGCCAGCAGCTCCTCGGGGGGGTACTACAATGAGCAGTTCTTC. The rearrangement uses TRBV7-9 and TRBJ2-1, with 8 nucleotides matching TRBD2. CDR3 length: 15 amino acids. J lost 3 bases, V lost 4 bases, and 5 bases had no gene match. Germline V lookup: CDR1 SEHNR, CDR2 FQNEAQ (reference sequence).